Below, one T cell receptor beta chain is given with its context. These data originate in a study of cytomegalovirus exposure and HLA in healthy donors. Study in general: In an earlier analysis, around 120 million unique TCR beta sequences were found from approximately 190 million T cells.

CDR1 and CDR2 (germline): MGHRA, YSYEKL. The V gene lost 4 bases and the J gene lost 5 bases, with 18 bases spanning the gap. CDR3 length: 15 residues. The PCR ran on 60 Vbeta and 13 Jbeta primers. Assay: immunoSEQ multiplex PCR; the TCRdb copy retains only in-frame clones and omits some. Found here are 110,000 or so clones, 6.5% to 9.5% of them singletons; the top ten hold around 6%. Sequenced material: PBMCs. The gene calls are TRBV4-1 and TRBJ2-7; D is possibly TRBD1 (7 bases). The clonotype was recovered from a middle-aged woman in good health and CMV-seropositive. CDR3 protein: CASSPRRDRSNEQYF. DNA of the CDR3: TGCGCCAGCAGCCCAAGGCGGGACAGATCTAACGAGCAGTACTTC.